This T cell receptor beta chain was documented in a study of blood T cell repertoires in COVID-19. Study in general: Sites across the United States, Italy and Spain contributed samples from acute and convalescent COVID-19. T cells, B-cell-depleted T cells, or PBMCs supplied cDNA or gDNA.

Here immunoSEQ multiplex PCR was the method, and the copy in TCRdb shows in-frame clones only, minus some. The table shows about 250,000 clones, with 70% to 90% occurring only once. Two negative PCRs, clearance, or symptom resolution had been documented for recovered Cohort 3 donors. CDR3 size: 14 residues. Germline V gene data show CDR1 as MNHNS and CDR2 as SASEGT. J was trimmed by 8 bases and V by 3 bases; bases with no gene match: 7. The TCR originated in a woman aged 25-40 years who had recovered from COVID-19. This sequence joins TRBV6-1 and TRBJ1-1; 9 bases agree with TRBD1. Material for sequencing was PBMCs or T cells enriched from blood (not recorded which). In nucleotides, the CDR3 is TGTGCCAGCAGTGAGGTCCCGGGACAGGGCGAAGCTTTCTTT. It translates to CASSEVPGQGEAFF.